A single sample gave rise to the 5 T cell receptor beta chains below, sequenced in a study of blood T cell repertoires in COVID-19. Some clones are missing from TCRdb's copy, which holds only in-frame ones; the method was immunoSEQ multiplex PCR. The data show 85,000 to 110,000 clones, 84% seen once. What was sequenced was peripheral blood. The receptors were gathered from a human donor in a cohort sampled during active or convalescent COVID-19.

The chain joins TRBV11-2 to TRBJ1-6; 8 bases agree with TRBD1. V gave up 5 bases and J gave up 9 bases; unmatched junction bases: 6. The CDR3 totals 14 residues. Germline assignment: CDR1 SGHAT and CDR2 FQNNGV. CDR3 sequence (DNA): TGTGCCAGCAGCCAGGACAGGGAAACTTCACCCCTCCACTTT. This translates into CASSQDRETSPLHF.

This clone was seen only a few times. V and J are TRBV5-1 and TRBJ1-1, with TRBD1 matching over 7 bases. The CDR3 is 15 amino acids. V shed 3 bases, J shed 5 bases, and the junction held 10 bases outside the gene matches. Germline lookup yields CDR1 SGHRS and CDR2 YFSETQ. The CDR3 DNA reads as TGCGCCAGCAGCTCGGTAGGGGGCTCAGGGACTGAAGCTTTCTTT. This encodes CASSSVGGSGTEAFF.

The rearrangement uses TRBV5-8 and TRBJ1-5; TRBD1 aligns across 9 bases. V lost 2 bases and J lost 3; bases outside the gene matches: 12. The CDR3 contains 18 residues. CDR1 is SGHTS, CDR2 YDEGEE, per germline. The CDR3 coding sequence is TGTGCCAGCAGCTTTAACACAGGGGGCGTAAATAACAATCAGCCCCAGCATTTT. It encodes CASSFNTGGVNNNQPQHF.

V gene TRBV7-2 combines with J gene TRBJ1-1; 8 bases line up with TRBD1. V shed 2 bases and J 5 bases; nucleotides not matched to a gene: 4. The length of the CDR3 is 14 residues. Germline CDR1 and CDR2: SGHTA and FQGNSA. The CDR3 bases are TGTGCCAGCAGCTTACAGGGGGCGCGTACTGAAGCTTTCTTT. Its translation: CASSLQGARTEAFF.

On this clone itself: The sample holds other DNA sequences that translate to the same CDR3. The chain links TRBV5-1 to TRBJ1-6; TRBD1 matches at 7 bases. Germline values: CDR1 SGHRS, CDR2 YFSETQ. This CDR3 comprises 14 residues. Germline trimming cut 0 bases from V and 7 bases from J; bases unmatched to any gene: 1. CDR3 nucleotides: TGCGCCAGCAGCTTGGGACAGGGCAATTCACCCCTCCACTTT. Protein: CASSLGQGNSPLHF.